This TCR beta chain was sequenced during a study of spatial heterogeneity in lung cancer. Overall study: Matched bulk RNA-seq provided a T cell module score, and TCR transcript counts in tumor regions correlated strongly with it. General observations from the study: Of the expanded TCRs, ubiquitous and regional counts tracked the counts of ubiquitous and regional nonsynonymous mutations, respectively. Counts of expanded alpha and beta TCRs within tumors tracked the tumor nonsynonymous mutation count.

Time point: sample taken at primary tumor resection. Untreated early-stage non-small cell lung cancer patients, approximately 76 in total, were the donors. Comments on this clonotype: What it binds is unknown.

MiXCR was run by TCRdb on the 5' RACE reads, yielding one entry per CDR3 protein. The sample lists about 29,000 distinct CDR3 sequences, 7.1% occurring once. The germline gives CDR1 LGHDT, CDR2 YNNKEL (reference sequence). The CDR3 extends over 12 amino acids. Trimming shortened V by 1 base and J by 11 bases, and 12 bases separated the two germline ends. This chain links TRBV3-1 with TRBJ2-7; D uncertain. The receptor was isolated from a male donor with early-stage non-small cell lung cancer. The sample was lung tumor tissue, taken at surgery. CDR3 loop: CASSQGERLKYF. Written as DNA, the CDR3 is TGTGCCAGCAGCCAAGGAGAGAGACTGAAGTACTTC.